This TCR beta chain originates from a study of T cells after yellow fever vaccination. The CDR3 has 12 amino acids. Deletions cut 2 bases from V and 7 bases from J, with 8 bases between. Germline loops: CDR1 MNHEY, CDR2 SVGAGI. TCRdb redid the calling of the 5' RACE reads with MiXCR, one entry per CDR3 protein. The sample records about 60,000 distinct CDR3 sequences, approximately 7% being singletons. This clonotype was seen ten or more times. This TCR came from a man in his late teens or twenties who received the YFV17D yellow fever vaccine. The sequences come from CD8+ T cells sorted from PBMCs, collected on the day of the first yellow fever vaccination. V usage is TRBV6-5 and J usage is TRBJ1-1; no definite D call. The CDR3 sequence is CASSYKFGEAFF. In DNA, the CDR3 is TGTGCCAGCAGTTACAAGTTTGGTGAAGCTTTCTTT.